Included here is one T cell receptor (beta chain) sequence, with context. Its antigen remains unidentified. Regarding time point: persistent/refractory GD, antithyroid drugs over 5 years with positive TRAb. RNA from PBMCs was the source of the TCR library. In each case, Graves' disease was diagnosed per American Thyroid Association guidelines. Arm-PCR with iRepertoire HTBI primers amplified the CDR3 regions for these TCR beta libraries. One entry per CDR3 protein results from TCRdb running MiXCR on the multiplex PCR reads. This table holds approximately 380,000 distinct CDR3 sequences, less than 25% found once. These data originate in a study of regulatory T cells in long-lasting Graves disease. General observations from the study: TCR diversity was lower in persistent Graves' patients than in newly diagnosed ones.

Germline-derived CDR1 and CDR2 are MNHNS and SASEGT. V was pared by 5 bases and J by 7 bases, with 12 bases of the junction left unmatched. The CDR3 spans 15 residues. The clonotype originates from a female donor with Graves disease. Material: peripheral blood mononuclear cells (PBMCs), obtained when the disease was refractory, from a patient treated with antithyroid drugs. The chain links TRBV6-1 to TRBJ2-7, with 9 nucleotides matching TRBD1. Here the CDR3 reads CASSPTGTGPGEQYF. DNA of the CDR3: TGTGCCAGCAGTCCCACCGGGACAGGGCCGGGGGAGCAGTACTTC.